This paragraph reports one T cell receptor (beta chain). Antigen: not known. This specimen belongs to a study of T-cell reconstitution after alpha-beta-depleted transplantation in children. Trimming shortened V by 3 bases and J by 15 bases, and 12 bases separated the two germline ends. Germline V gene sequence: CDR1 DFQATT, CDR2 SNEGSKA (reference sequence). The CDR3 runs 10 residues. Unique molecular identifiers were incorporated during preparation of the TCRbeta library. TCRdb used MiXCR to reprocess the PCR reads, holding one entry per CDR3 protein. The table shows 450,000 to 600,000 distinct CDR3 sequences, with approximately 12% occurring only once. Findings and caveats of the study: T-cell numbers and diversity, one year after transplant, stemmed largely from T cells that were newly produced. Recipient T cells and thymic progenitors that survived gave rise to the high TCRbeta diversity observed at day 60 in some patients.

The receptor was derived from a male patient younger than 18 who had a stem cell transplant for acute myeloid leukemia, so the T cells may come from the graft donor. This sample comprised PBMCs, mostly from graft donor cells, obtained 360 days after TCRalphabeta/CD19-depleted stem cell transplant. The chain carries TRBV20-1 and TRBJ2-1, with D unresolved. For the CDR3, the DNA is TGCAGTGCTAGCGAGATTTTAGGGTTCTTC. As protein: CSASEILGFF.